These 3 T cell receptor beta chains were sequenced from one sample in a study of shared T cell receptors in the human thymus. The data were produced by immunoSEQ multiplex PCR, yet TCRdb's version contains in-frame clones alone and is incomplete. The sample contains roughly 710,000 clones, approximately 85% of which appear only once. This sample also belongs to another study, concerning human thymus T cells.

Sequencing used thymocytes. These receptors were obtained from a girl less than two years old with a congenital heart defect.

CDR3: CASRERGDHNEQFF. In DNA form, the CDR3 reads TGTGCCAGCAGAGAGCGGGGGGACCACAATGAGCAGTTCTTC. This chain joins TRBV27 and TRBJ2-1, with 9 nucleotides matching TRBD2. The CDR3 length is 14 residues. After removal of 6 bases from V and 5 bases from J, the junction contained 5 bases not matched to a gene. CDR1 is MNHEY and CDR2 is SMNVEV in the germline V gene (reference sequence).

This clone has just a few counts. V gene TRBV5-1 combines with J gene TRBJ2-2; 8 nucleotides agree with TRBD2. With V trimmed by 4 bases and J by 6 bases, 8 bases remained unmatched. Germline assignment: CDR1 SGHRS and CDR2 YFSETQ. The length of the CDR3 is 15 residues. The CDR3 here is CASSGRGGGPGELFF. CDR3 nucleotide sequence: TGCGCCAGCAGCGGCCGGGGGGGAGGTCCCGGGGAGCTGTTTTTT.

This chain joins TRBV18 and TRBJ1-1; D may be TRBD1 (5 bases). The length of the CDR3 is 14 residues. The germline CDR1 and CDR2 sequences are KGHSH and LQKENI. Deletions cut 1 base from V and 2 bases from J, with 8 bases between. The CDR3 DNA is TGTGCCAGCTCACCACAGGGGATTAACACTGAAGCTTTCTTT. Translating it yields CASSPQGINTEAFF.